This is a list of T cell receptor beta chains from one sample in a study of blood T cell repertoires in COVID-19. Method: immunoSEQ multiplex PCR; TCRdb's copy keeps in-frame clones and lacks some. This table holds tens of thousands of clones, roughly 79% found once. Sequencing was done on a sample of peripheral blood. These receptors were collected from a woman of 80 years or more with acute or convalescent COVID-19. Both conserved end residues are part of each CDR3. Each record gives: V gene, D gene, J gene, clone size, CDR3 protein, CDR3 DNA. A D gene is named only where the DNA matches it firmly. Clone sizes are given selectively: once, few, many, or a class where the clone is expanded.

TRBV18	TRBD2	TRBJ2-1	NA	CASSPPVRLSGRENEQFF	TGTGCCAGCTCACCACCGGTTCGGTTGAGCGGGAGGGAGAATGAGCAGTTCTTC
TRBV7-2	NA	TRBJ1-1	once	CASSSGLTGIAFF	TGTGCCAGCAGCTCGGGACTTACGGGGATAGCTTTCTTT
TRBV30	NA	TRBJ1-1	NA	CAWSASMRAEAFF	TGTGCCTGGAGTGCCAGCATGAGGGCTGAAGCTTTCTTT
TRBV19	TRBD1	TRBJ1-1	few	CASSPRTGVVTEAFF	TGTGCCAGTAGTCCGCGGACAGGGGTTGTGACTGAAGCTTTCTTT
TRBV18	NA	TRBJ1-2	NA	CASSPDPGFGYTF	TGTGCCAGCTCACCGGACCCGGGGTTTGGCTACACCTTC
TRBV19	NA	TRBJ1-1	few	CASSIVTGITEAFF	TGTGCCAGTAGTATAGTAACAGGGATCACTGAAGCTTTCTTT
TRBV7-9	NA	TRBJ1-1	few	CASSLKEGGRAFF	TGTGCCAGCAGCTTAAAGGAAGGGGGTAGGGCTTTCTTT
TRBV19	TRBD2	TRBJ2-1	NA	CASSILAGGPDEQFF	TGTGCCAGTAGTATCCTAGCGGGAGGGCCGGATGAGCAGTTCTTC
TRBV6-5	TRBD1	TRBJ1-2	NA	CVSRPTGGRGYTF	TGTGTCAGCAGGCCGACAGGGGGCCGTGGCTACACCTTC
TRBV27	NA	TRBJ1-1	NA	CASSFSGLGEAFF	TGTGCCAGCAGTTTCTCGGGGTTGGGTGAAGCTTTCTTT
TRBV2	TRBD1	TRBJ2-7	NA	CASKGTGGYEQYF	TGTGCCAGCAAAGGGACAGGGGGCTACGAGCAGTACTTC
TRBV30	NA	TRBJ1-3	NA	CAWSGLQGGNTIYF	TGTGCCTGGAGTGGGCTACAGGGCGGCAACACCATATATTTT
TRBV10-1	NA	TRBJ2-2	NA	CASSGGSGNTGELFF	TGCGCCAGCAGCGGGGGTAGCGGTAACACCGGGGAGCTGTTTTTT
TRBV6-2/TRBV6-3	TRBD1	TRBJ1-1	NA	CASSSHRTGDTEAFF	TGTGCCAGCAGTTCCCACCGGACAGGGGACACTGAAGCTTTCTTT
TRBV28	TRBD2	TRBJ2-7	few	CASSLSGLAGESPYEQYF	TGTGCCAGCAGTTTATCAGGACTAGCGGGAGAGTCCCCCTACGAGCAGTACTTC
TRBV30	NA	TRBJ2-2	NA	CAWSHVGSGELFF	TGTGCCTGGAGTCACGTCGGTTCCGGGGAGCTGTTTTTT
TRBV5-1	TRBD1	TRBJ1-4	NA	CASSLAQGARDEKLFF	TGCGCCAGCAGCTTGGCCCAGGGGGCGCGTGATGAAAAACTGTTTTTT
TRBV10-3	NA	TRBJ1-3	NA	CAIGSPSGNTIYF	TGTGCCATCGGGAGCCCCTCTGGAAACACCATATATTTT
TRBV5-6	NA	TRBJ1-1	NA	CASSLDRNTEAFF	TGTGCCAGCAGCTTGGACAGGAACACTGAAGCTTTCTTT
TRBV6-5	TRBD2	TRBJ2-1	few	CASSYSGGRLNEQFF	TGTGCCAGCAGTTACAGCGGCGGGAGGTTGAATGAGCAGTTCTTC
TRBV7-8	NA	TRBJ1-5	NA	CASSFPPGPRGGQPQHF	TGTGCCAGCAGCTTCCCTCCCGGACCTCGGGGGGGGCAGCCCCAGCATTTT
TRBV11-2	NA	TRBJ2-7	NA	CASSLDPAASSYEQYF	TGTGCCAGCAGCTTAGATCCCGCGGCTAGCTCCTACGAGCAGTACTTC
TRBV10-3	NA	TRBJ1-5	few	CAISGPRGQPQHF	TGTGCCATCAGCGGACCAAGAGGGCAGCCCCAGCATTTT
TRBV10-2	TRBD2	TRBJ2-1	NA	CASRGAGPYNEQFF	TGCGCCAGCCGGGGAGCGGGACCCTACAATGAGCAGTTCTTC
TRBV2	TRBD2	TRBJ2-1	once	CASSENRLAGESDEQFF	TGTGCCAGCAGTGAAAACCGACTAGCGGGAGAGAGCGATGAGCAGTTCTTC
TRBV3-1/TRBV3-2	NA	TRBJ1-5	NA	CASSPGQFQPQHF	TGTGCCAGCAGCCCGGGACAATTTCAGCCCCAGCATTTT